This T cell receptor (beta chain) was identified during a study of shared clonotypes between healthy human individuals. At the level of the study: Three plates each covered CD4 naive and memory; CD8 naive two, CD8 memory one.

The CDR3 totals 16 residues. Trimming cost V 6 bases and J 6 bases; bases outside gene matches: 9. Germline CDR1 is SGHAT and CDR2 is FQNNGV. Clones were sequenced by immunoSEQ multiplex PCR, and TCRdb holds only the in-frame ones, with some missing. The sample holds some 630,000 clones; about three quarters are singletons and the top ten take approximately 1.8%. This clone was counted once. The material sequenced was memory CD4+ T cells sorted from blood. Subset meaning: CD45RA-negative fraction. The chain is built from TRBV11-2 and TRBJ2-1; TRBD2 aligns across 12 bases. The sequence came from a woman aged 25 to 45 in good health. CDR3 sequence reads: CASRAPRTSGINEQFF. DNA of the CDR3: TGTGCCAGCAGAGCCCCAAGGACTAGCGGGATCAATGAGCAGTTCTTC.